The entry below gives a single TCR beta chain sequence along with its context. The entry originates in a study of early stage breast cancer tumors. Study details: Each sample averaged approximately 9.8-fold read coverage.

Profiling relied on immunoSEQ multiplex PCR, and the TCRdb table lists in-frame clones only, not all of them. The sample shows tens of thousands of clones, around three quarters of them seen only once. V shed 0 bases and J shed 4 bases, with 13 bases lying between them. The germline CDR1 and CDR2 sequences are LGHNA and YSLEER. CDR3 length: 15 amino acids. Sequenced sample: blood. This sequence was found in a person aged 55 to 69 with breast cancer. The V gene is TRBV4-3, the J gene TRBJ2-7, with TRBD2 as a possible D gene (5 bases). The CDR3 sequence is CASSQERESRYEQYF. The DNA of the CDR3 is TGCGCCAGCAGCCAAGAGAGGGAGTCGAGGTACGAGCAGTACTTC.